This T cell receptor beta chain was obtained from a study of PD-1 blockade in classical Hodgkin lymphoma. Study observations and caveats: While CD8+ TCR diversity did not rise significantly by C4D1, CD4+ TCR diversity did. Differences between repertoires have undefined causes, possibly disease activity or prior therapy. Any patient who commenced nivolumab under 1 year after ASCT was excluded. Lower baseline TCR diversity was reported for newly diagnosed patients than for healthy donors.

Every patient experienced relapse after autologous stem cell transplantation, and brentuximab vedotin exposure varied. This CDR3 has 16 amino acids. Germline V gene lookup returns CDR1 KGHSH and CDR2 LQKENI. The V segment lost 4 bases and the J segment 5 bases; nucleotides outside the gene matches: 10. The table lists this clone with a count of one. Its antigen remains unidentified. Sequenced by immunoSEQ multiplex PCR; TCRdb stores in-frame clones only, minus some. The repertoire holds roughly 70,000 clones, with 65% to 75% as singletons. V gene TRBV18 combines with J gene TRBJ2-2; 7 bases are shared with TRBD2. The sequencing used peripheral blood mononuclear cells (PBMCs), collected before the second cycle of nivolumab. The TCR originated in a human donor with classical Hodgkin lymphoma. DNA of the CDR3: TGTGCCAGCTCACTCTGGCGGGGGAGAGAGACCGGGGAGCTGTTTTTT. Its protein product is CASSLWRGRETGELFF.